This T cell receptor (beta chain) was profiled in a study of T cell changes during pregnancy in multiple sclerosis. Libraries were prepared by immunoSEQ multiplex PCR; TCRdb keeps only in-frame clonotypes and omits some of them. The sample lists under 90,000 clones; 85% to 95% were seen once. CDR3 length: 16 amino acids. Germline V lookup: CDR1 SQVTM, CDR2 ANQGSEA. Trimming at V came to 3 bases and at J to 4 bases, leaving 9 bases not matched to a gene. This sample comprised peripheral blood, obtained in the second trimester of pregnancy. The chain uses TRBV29-1 and TRBJ2-4, with 10 bases identical to TRBD2. The sequence was collected from a female donor in good health, enrolled as a control in a pregnancy study. The CDR3 bases are TGCAGCGTTGAGGGGCTAGCGGGAGCCCCTAAAAACATTCAGTACTTC. Encoded protein: CSVEGLAGAPKNIQYF. Together with reference TRBV29-1 and TRBJ2-4, the CDR3 gives the full variable domain: SAVISQKPSRDICQRGTSLTIQCQVDSQVTMMFWYRQQPGQSLTLIATANQGSEATYESGFVIDKFPISRPNLTFSTLTVSNMSPEDSSIYLCSVEGLAGAPKNIQYFGAGTRLSVL.